These T cell receptor beta chains were read from a single sample in a study of CD8+CD57+ T cells in acquired aplastic anemia. TCRdb independently ran MiXCR on the reads; one entry per CDR3 protein. The sample records some 170,000 distinct CDR3 sequences, over 55% being singletons. The sequenced sample consisted of sorted CD4+, CD8+, or CD8+CD57+ T cells (not recorded which) from PBMCs. These receptors came from a human donor with aplastic anemia. Both conserved end residues are part of each CDR3. The order of the fields is clone size, J gene, CDR3 length, V gene, D gene, CDR3 protein, CDR3 DNA. D genes are given only for firm matches. Rows give clone size only sometimes, using once, few, many, or a class for an expanded clone.

- TRBJ1-6 18 TRBV7-8 - CASSLSWGNREFNSPLHF TGTGCCAGCAGCCTTAGTTGGGGAAACAGGGAATTTAATTCACCCCTCCACTTT
once TRBJ1-6 15 TRBV5-1 TRBD1 CASSPDRARNSPLHF TGCGCCAGCAGCCCCGACAGGGCGCGGAATTCACCCCTCCACTTT
- TRBJ2-3 15 TRBV5-6 - CASSLGSGTADTQYF TGTGCCAGCAGCTTGGGCTCGGGGACCGCAGATACGCAGTATTTT
- TRBJ1-2 13 TRBV7-2 - CASRTSANYGYTF TGTGCCAGCAGGACCTCCGCGAACTATGGCTACACCTTC
- TRBJ2-1 14 TRBV6-1 TRBD2 CASSGSAGVNEHFF TGTGCCAGCAGTGGCTCGGCGGGAGTCAATGAGCATTTCTTC
- TRBJ2-1 16 TRBV2 TRBD2 CASSDLGAGATNEQFF TGTGCCAGCAGTGATCTCGGAGCGGGGGCCACCAATGAGCAGTTCTTC
- TRBJ2-2 15 TRBV7-2 - CASSILSGEAGELFF TGTGCCAGCAGCATCCTATCGGGGGAAGCCGGGGAGCTGTTTTTT
- TRBJ2-5 14 TRBV29-1 TRBD1 CSVEVDRESETQYF TGCAGCGTTGAAGTAGACAGGGAGTCAGAGACCCAGTACTTC
- TRBJ2-7 14 TRBV5-1 - CASSFSGADYEQYF TGCGCCAGCAGCTTTTCAGGGGCCGACTACGAGCAGTACTTC
- TRBJ2-2 15 TRBV14 TRBD2 CASSQGGSFVGELFF TGTGCCAGCAGCCAAGGCGGGAGTTTTGTCGGGGAGCTGTTTTTT
once TRBJ2-7 14 TRBV20-1 - CSARDLTESYEQYF TGCAGTGCTAGAGATCTAACAGAGTCCTACGAGCAGTACTTC
- TRBJ2-3 15 TRBV6-1 TRBD1 CASSQRTGVADTQYF TGTGCCAGCAGCCAACGGACAGGGGTCGCAGATACGCAGTATTTT
- TRBJ1-1 13 TRBV7-9 - CASSPLGKAEAFF TGTGCCAGCAGCCCCTTGGGGAAAGCTGAAGCTTTCTTT
- TRBJ2-3 16 TRBV7-9 - CASSLASAGSTDTQYF TGTGCCAGCAGCTTAGCCAGTGCTGGGAGCACAGATACGCAGTATTTT
- TRBJ2-5 14 TRBV20-1 - CSASQRIFDETQYF TGCAGTGCTTCCCAGCGGATCTTCGACGAGACCCAGTACTTC
- TRBJ1-6 15 TRBV6-9 - CASDGEGRWGSPLHF TGTGCCAGCGATGGAGAGGGGCGGTGGGGATCACCCCTCCACTTT
- TRBJ1-2 11 TRBV20-1 - CSARDFRSYTF TGCAGTGCCAGGGACTTCAGGTCCTACACCTTC
once TRBJ2-7 12 TRBV20-1 TRBD2 CSAAGLAGASNF TGCAGTGCTGCGGGACTAGCGGGGGCCTCCAACTTC
- TRBJ1-1 15 TRBV7-3 TRBD1 CASSSPGDRGRKAFF TGTGCCAGCAGCTCCCCTGGGGACAGGGGGCGCAAGGCTTTCTTT
few TRBJ1-6 14 TRBV7-8 TRBD1 CASSFRDRNSPLHF TGTGCCAGCAGCTTCAGGGACAGAAATTCACCCCTCCACTTT
- TRBJ2-5 12 TRBV7-9 - CASLVSGETQYF TGTGCCTCCCTCGTAAGCGGCGAGACCCAGTACTTC
- TRBJ1-2 13 TRBV20-1 - CSAGTGIGYGYTF TGCAGTGCCGGAACAGGGATAGGCTATGGCTACACCTTC
many TRBJ2-7 15 TRBV5-5 - CASTLRWHSAYEQYF TGTGCCAGCACCCTACGGTGGCACTCAGCCTACGAGCAGTACTTC
many TRBJ2-7 11 TRBV20-1 - CSARSGYEQYF TGCAGTGCTAGGTCCGGCTACGAGCAGTACTTC
- TRBJ1-2 10 TRBV29-1 - CSVDRDGYTF TGCAGCGTTGACAGGGATGGCTACACCTTC
- TRBJ2-3 14 TRBV19 TRBD2 CASSIGGAADTQYF TGTGCCAGTAGTATCGGGGGGGCCGCAGATACGCAGTATTTT
many TRBJ2-5 16 TRBV7-8 - CASSPQQLFRQETQYF TGTGCCAGCAGTCCCCAGCAGTTGTTTCGGCAAGAGACCCAGTACTTC
- TRBJ2-1 18 TRBV20-1 TRBD2 CSAEPRGLARLSYNEQFF TGCAGTGCTGAACCGAGAGGACTAGCGCGCCTCTCCTACAATGAGCAGTTCTTC
- TRBJ2-7 17 TRBV7-9 - CASSLVGEESLSYEQYF TGTGCCAGCAGCTTAGTTGGGGAGGAATCCCTCTCCTACGAGCAGTACTTC
- TRBJ2-5 15 TRBV6-4 TRBD2 CASSGDSGGAETQYF TGTGCCAGCAGTGGCGATAGCGGGGGGGCAGAGACCCAGTACTTC
few TRBJ1-6 16 TRBV2 TRBD1 CASSELAGQGNSPLHF TGTGCCAGCAGTGAATTGGCCGGACAGGGGAATTCACCCCTCCACTTT
many TRBJ1-1 13 TRBV20-1 - CSARGEGETEAFF TGCAGTGCTAGAGGCGAGGGAGAAACTGAAGCTTTCTTT
- TRBJ2-2 15 TRBV19 - CASSIGRLGVGELFF TGTGCCAGTAGTATAGGGAGATTAGGGGTCGGGGAGCTGTTTTTT
- TRBJ2-7 16 TRBV5-1 TRBD2 CASSLATGGSSYEQYF TGCGCCAGCAGCTTGGCCACGGGAGGGTCGTCCTACGAGCAGTACTTC
once TRBJ1-2 14 TRBV19 - CASRNWGGIYGYTF TGTGCCAGTAGGAATTGGGGGGGCATCTATGGCTACACCTTC
- TRBJ1-1 14 TRBV20-1 - CSALTLTMNTEAFF TGCAGTGCTCTAACTCTTACCATGAACACTGAAGCTTTCTTT
- TRBJ2-1 17 TRBV25-1 TRBD2 CASSDTLLAGVRNEQFF TGTGCCAGCAGTGATACATTACTAGCGGGAGTAAGGAATGAGCAGTTCTTC
- TRBJ2-3 16 TRBV2 - CASRGSGQSSTDTQYF TGTGCCAGCAGGGGTTCAGGTCAATCTAGCACAGATACGCAGTATTTT
- TRBJ1-6 14 TRBV9 TRBD1 CASSVGDRDSPLHF TGTGCCAGCAGCGTAGGGGACAGGGATTCACCCCTCCACTTT
- TRBJ1-5 13 TRBV10-3 - CAISRGAGQPQHF TGTGCCATCAGTCGGGGGGCCGGTCAGCCCCAGCATTTT
- TRBJ2-7 13 TRBV10-1 TRBD2 CARPGLGGIQQYF TGCGCCAGGCCGGGACTAGGAGGTATCCAGCAGTACTTC
- TRBJ1-1 10 TRBV25-1 - CASEDGEAFF TGTGCCAGCGAGGACGGTGAAGCTTTCTTT
- TRBJ1-6 13 TRBV6-1 TRBD1 CASNSGGGSPLHF TGTGCCAGCAATTCAGGGGGGGGTTCACCCCTCCACTTT
- TRBJ2-3 13 TRBV6-4 - CASSDGDNNEQYF TGTGCCAGCAGTGACGGGGACAACAATGAGCAGTATTTT